This T cell receptor beta chain was sequenced in a study of shared clonotypes between healthy human individuals. Points from the study as a whole: When compared with the clonotypes that were shared by all four sorted-subset donors, the non-shared clonotypes turned out to have lower generation probabilities. Among donors, sharing of clonotypes was expected to be affected by sequencing depth.

Sequenced by immunoSEQ multiplex PCR; TCRdb stores in-frame clones only, minus some. Of about 1.1 million clones listed, about 80% are singletons. The CDR3 has 18 residues. The V gene's germline CDR1 is SGHRS and CDR2 YFSETQ. V was clipped by 2 bases and J by 0 bases; unmatched bases: 8. In regard to this clone: What it binds is not known.

The V and J genes are TRBV5-1 and TRBJ2-3; 11 bases match TRBD2. The sample consisted of memory CD4+ T cells from PBMCs. Subset here: CD45RA-negative fraction. This sequence was found in a man aged 18 to 29 in good health. Some clones in this sample may be carry-over from other donors' samples. CDR3 in DNA: TGCGCCAGCAGCTTCCAACCGGGGACTAGCGGTAGCACAGATACGCAGTATTTT. Encoded protein: CASSFQPGTSGSTDTQYF.